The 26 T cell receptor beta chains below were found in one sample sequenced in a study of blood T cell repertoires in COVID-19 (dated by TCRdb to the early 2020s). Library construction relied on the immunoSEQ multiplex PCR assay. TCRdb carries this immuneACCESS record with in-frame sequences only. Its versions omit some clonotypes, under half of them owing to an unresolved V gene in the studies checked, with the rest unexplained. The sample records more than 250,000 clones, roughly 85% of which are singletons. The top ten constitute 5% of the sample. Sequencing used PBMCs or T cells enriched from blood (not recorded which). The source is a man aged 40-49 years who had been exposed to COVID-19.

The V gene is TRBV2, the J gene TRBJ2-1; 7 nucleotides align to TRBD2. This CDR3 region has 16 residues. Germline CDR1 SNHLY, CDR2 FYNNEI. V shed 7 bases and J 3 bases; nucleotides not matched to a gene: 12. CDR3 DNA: TGTGCCAGCATTGGGCCTAGCCCGGGAGGCTACAATGAGCAGTTCTTC. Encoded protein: CASIGPSPGGYNEQFF.

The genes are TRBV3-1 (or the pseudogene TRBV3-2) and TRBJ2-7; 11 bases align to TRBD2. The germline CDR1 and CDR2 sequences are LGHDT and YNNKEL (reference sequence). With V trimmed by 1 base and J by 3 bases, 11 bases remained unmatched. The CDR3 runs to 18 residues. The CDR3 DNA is TGTGCCAGCAGCCAAGTCTTAGCGGGAGGGCGGATAATCTACGAGCAGTACTTC. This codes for CASSQVLAGGRIIYEQYF.

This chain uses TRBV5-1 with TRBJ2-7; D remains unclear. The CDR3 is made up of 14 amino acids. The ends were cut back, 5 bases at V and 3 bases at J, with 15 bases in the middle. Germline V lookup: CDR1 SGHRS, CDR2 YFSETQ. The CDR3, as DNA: TGCGCCAGCAGTCGAACCAGCCAGGACTACGAGCAGTACTTC. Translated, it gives CASSRTSQDYEQYF.

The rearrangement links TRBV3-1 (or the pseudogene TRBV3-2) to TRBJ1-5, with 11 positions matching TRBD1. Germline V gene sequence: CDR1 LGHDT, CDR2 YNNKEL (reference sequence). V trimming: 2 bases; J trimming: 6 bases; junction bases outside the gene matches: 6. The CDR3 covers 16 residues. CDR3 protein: CASSQTGTGGSQPQHF. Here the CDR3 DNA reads TGTGCCAGCAGCCAAACTGGGACAGGGGGAAGTCAGCCCCAGCATTTT.

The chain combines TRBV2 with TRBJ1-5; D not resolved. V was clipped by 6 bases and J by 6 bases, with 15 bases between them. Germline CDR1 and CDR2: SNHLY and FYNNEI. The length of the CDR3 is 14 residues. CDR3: CASSPMRDSQPQHF. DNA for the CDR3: TGTGCCAGCAGCCCTATGAGGGATAGTCAGCCCCAGCATTTT.

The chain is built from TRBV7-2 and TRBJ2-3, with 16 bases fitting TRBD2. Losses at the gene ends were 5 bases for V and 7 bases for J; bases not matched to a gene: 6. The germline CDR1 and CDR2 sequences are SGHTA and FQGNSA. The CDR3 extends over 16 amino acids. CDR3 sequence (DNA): TGTGCCAGCAGCCGGGGACTAGCGGGAGGGTCAAATACGCAGTATTTT. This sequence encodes CASSRGLAGGSNTQYF.

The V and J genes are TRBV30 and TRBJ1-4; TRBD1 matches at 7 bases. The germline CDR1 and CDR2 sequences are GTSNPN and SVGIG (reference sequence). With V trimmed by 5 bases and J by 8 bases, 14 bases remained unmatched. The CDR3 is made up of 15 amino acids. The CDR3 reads CAWQGDRRGAEKLFF. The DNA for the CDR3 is TGTGCCTGGCAAGGGGACAGAAGGGGGGCCGAAAAACTGTTTTTT.

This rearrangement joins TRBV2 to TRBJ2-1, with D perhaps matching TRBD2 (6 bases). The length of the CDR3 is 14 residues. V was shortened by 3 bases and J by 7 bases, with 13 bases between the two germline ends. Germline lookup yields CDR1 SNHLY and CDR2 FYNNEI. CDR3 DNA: TGTGCCAGCAGTGATCGGGGGAGCGGGAATGAGCAGTTCTTC. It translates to CASSDRGSGNEQFF.

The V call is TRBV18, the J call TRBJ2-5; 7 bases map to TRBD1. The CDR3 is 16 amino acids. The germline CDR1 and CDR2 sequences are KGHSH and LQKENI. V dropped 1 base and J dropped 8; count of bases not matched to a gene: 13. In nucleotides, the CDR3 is TGTGCCAGCTCACCACGACCACCGGGACAGAGGTCCACCCAGTACTTC. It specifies CASSPRPPGQRSTQYF. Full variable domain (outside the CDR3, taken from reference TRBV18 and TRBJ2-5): NAGVMQNPRHLVRRRGQEARLRCSPMKGHSHVYWYRQLPEEGLKFMVYLQKENIIDESGMPKERFSAEFPKEGPSILRIQQVVRGDSAAYFCASSPRPPGQRSTQYFGPGTRLLVL.

CDR3 sequence (DNA): TGTGCCAGCTCACCGGACTCAGATACGCAGTATTTT. It specifies CASSPDSDTQYF. This rearrangement joins TRBV18 to TRBJ2-3; D is possibly TRBD2 (5 bases). CDR1 and CDR2 from the germline V gene are KGHSH and LQKENI. The CDR3 is 12 amino acids. V was trimmed by 3 bases and J by 4 bases, leaving 5 bases between them.

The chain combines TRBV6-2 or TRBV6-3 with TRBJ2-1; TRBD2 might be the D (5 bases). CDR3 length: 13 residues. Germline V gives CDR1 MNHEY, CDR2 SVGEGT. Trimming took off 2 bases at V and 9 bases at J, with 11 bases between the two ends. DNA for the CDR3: TGTGCCAGCAGTTACCTCGGACTGAGTGAGCAGTTCTTC. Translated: CASSYLGLSEQFF.

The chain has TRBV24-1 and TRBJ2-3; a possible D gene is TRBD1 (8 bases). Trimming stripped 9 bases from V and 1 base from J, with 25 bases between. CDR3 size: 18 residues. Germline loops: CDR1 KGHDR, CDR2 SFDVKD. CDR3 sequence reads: CATSTGATGTIRTDTQYF. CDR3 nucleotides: TGTGCCACCTCGACAGGGGCAACCGGGACTATTCGCACAGATACGCAGTATTTT.

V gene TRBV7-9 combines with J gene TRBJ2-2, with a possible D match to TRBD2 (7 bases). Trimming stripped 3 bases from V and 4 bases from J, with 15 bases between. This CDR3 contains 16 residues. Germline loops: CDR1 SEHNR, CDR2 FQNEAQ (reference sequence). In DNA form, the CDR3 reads TGTGCCAGCAGCTTCGGGATAGGGGGGGCCACCGGGGAGCTGTTTTTT. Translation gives CASSFGIGGATGELFF.

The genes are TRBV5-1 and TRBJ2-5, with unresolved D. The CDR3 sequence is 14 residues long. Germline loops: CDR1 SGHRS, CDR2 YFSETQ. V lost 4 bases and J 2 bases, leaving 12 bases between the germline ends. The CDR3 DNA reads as TGCGCCAGCAGCCCCGGTAGCTCACAAGAGACCCAGTACTTC. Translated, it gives CASSPGSSQETQYF.

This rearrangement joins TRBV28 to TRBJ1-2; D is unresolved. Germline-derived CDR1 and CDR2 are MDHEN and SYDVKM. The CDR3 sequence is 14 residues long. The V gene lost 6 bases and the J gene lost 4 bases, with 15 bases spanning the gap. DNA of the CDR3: TGTGCCAGCAGCTCCCAACAGTTAACCTATGGCTACACCTTC. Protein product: CASSSQQLTYGYTF.

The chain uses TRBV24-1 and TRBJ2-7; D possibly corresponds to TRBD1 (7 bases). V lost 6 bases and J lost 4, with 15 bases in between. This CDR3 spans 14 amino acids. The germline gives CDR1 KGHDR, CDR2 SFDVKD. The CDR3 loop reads CATSKEEGAYEQYF. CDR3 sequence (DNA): TGTGCCACCAGTAAAGAGGAGGGGGCTTACGAGCAGTACTTC.

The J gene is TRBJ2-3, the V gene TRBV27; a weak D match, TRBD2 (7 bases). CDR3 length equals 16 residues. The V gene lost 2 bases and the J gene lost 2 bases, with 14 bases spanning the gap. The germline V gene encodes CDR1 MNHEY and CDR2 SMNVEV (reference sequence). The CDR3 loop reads CASSLIGRGVTDTQYF. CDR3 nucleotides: TGTGCCAGCAGTTTAATTGGGAGGGGGGTCACAGATACGCAGTATTTT.

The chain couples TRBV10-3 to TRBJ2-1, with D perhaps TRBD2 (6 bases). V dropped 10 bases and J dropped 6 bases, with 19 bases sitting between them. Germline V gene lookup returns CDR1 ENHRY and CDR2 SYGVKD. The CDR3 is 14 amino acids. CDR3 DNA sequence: TGTGCCACCCGAGAGAGTCGAGCGGGCAATGAGCAGTTCTTC. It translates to CATRESRAGNEQFF.

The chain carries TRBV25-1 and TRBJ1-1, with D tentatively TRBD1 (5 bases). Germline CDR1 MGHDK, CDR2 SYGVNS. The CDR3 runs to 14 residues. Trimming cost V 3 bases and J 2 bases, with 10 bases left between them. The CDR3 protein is CASSENRRNTEAFF. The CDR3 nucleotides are TGTGCCAGCAGTGAGAACAGGAGAAACACTGAAGCTTTCTTT.

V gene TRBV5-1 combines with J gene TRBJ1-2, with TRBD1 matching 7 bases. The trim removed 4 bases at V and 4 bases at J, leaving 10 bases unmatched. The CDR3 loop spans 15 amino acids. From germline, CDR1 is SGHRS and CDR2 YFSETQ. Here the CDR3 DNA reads TGCGCCAGCAGCCTCGACCAGGGACAGATCTATGGCTACACCTTC. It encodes CASSLDQGQIYGYTF.

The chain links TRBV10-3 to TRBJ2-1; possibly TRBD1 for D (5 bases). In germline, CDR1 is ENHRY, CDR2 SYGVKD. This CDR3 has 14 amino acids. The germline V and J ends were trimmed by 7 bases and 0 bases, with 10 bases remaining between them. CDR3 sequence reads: CAIKSDSSYNEQFF. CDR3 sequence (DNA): TGTGCCATCAAATCTGACAGCTCCTACAATGAGCAGTTCTTC.

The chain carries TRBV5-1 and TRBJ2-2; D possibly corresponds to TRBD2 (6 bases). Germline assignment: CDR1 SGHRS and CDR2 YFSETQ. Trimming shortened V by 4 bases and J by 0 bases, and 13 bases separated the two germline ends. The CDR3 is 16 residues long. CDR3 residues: CASSRDGGANTGELFF. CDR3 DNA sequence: TGCGCCAGCAGCCGGGACGGGGGAGCGAACACCGGGGAGCTGTTTTTT.

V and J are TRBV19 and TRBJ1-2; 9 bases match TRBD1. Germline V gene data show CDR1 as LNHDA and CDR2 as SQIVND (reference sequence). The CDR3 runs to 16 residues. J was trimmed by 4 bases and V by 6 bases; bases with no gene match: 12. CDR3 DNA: TGTGCCAGTAGGCAATCGACAGGGGGGATGGTCTATGGCTACACCTTC. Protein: CASRQSTGGMVYGYTF.

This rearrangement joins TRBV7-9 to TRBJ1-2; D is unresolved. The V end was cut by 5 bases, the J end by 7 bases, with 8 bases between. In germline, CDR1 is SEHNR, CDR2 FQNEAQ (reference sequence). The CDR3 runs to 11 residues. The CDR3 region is CASSRGTGYTF. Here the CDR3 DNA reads TGTGCCAGCAGCCGAGGTACTGGCTACACCTTC.

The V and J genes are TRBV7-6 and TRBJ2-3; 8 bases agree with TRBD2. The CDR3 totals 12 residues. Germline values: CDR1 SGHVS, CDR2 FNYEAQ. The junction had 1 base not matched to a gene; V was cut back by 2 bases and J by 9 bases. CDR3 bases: TGTGCCAGCAGCTTATCTAGCGGGACGCAGTATTTT. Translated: CASSLSSGTQYF.

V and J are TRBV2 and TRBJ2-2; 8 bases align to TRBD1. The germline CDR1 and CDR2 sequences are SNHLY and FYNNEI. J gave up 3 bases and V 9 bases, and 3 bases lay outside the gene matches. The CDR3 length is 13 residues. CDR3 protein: CASSTGDTGELFF. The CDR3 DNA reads TGTGCCAGTTCGACAGGGGACACCGGGGAGCTGTTTTTT.